A single sample is the source of the 27 T cell receptor beta chains below, sequenced in a study of T cell responses to AZD1222 COVID-19 vaccine. The assay was immunoSEQ multiplex PCR, and TCRdb's table has in-frame clones only and misses some. This sample has roughly 250,000 clones, with approximately 95% found just once. The sequencing used peripheral blood, collected on day 0 of AZD1222 vaccination. The receptor source for this set is an adult in good health.

The gene calls are TRBV15 and TRBJ2-3, with D perhaps TRBD1 (5 bases). This CDR3 is 14 amino acids long. Trimming removed 3 bases from V and 2 bases from J, with 9 bases in between. Germline CDR1 is LNHNV and CDR2 is YYDKDF (reference sequence). CDR3 nucleotides: TGTGCCACCAGCAGGAGACAGTTCACAGATACGCAGTATTTT. Translated: CATSRRQFTDTQYF.

The V call is TRBV18, the J call TRBJ2-7, with a tentative D call TRBD1 (6 bases). Germline CDR1 and CDR2: KGHSH and LQKENI. V was pared by 8 bases and J by 3 bases, with 14 bases between. The CDR3 loop spans 13 amino acids. The CDR3 bases are TGTGCCAGCGCCCCGGGACACCTCTACGAGCAGTACTTC. This codes for CASAPGHLYEQYF. The variable domain in full, completed from reference TRBV18 and TRBJ2-7, reads NAGVMQNPRHLVRRRGQEARLRCSPMKGHSHVYWYRQLPEEGLKFMVYLQKENIIDESGMPKERFSAEFPKEGPSILRIQQVVRGDSAAYFCASAPGHLYEQYFGPGTRLTVT.

CDR3 loop: CASLRTGNYGYTF. CDR3 bases: TGTGCCAGTCTCCGGACAGGCAACTATGGCTACACCTTC. The chain links TRBV19 to TRBJ1-2; 7 bases map to TRBD1. The V and J ends lost 8 bases and 2 bases, in that order; junction bases with no gene match: 5. Germline CDR1 LNHDA, CDR2 SQIVND (reference sequence). There are 13 residues in the CDR3.

The rearrangement uses TRBV11-3 and TRBJ2-2; D is unclear. Trimming pared 1 base from V and 0 bases from J, leaving 6 bases between. Looked up from germline, CDR1 is SGHNT and CDR2 is YENEEA. This CDR3 is 15 amino acids long. CDR3 in amino acids: CASSLGTANTGELFF. The DNA of the CDR3 is TGTGCCAGCAGCTTAGGAACGGCGAACACCGGGGAGCTGTTTTTT.

V usage is TRBV5-1 and J usage is TRBJ2-3; TRBD2 matches at 11 bases. The germline gives CDR1 SGHRS, CDR2 YFSETQ. The CDR3 totals 16 residues. V shed 0 bases and J 4 bases; nucleotides not matched to a gene: 4. The CDR3 spells CASSLAGGLAADTQYF. Written as DNA, the CDR3 is TGCGCCAGCAGCTTGGCCGGGGGACTAGCGGCAGATACGCAGTATTTT.

This clone was observed a single time. V and J are TRBV9 and TRBJ1-3, with TRBD1 as a possible D gene (5 bases). The CDR3 runs 15 residues. In germline, CDR1 is SGDLS, CDR2 YYNGEE. V shed 7 bases and J shed 2 bases, with 16 bases lying between them. CDR3 in amino acids: CASGRDARAGNTIYF. In DNA, the CDR3 is TGTGCCAGCGGTCGGGACGCCAGAGCTGGAAACACCATATATTTT.

This chain links TRBV21-1 with TRBJ1-5; the table names TRBD1, a call not compared with the DNA. TRBV21-1 is a pseudogene segment. The CDR3 length is 15 residues. CDR3 nucleotide sequence: TGTGCCAGCAGCCCCCAGCGACAGGGGAATCAGCCCCAGCATTTT. Translated, it gives CASSPQRQGNQPQHF.

This clone was detected only once. The genes are TRBV15 and TRBJ2-2; 9 nucleotides agree with TRBD1. CDR1 LNHNV and CDR2 YYDKDF come from the germline V gene (reference sequence). With V trimmed by 5 bases and J by 4 bases, 8 bases remained unmatched. The CDR3 is 16 amino acids. The CDR3 region has the DNA TGTGCCACCAGCTTTAGACCGGGACAGGGCACCGGGGAGCTGTTTTTT. Translating gives CATSFRPGQGTGELFF.

This clone turned up a few times. V and J are TRBV5-1 and TRBJ2-7, with D perhaps matching TRBD1 (6 bases). There are 15 residues in the CDR3. Germline V gene sequence: CDR1 SGHRS, CDR2 YFSETQ. V was trimmed by 3 bases and J by 6 bases, leaving 19 bases between them. CDR3 in amino acids: CASSSVDSGLSEQYF. DNA for the CDR3: TGCGCCAGCAGCTCGGTGGACAGCGGATTGTCCGAGCAGTACTTC.

The V gene is TRBV7-2, the J gene TRBJ2-4; 10 bases fit TRBD2. The CDR3 is 18 amino acids. With 2 bases clipped from V and 2 bases from J, the junction kept 9 bases outside the gene matches. Germline CDR1 and CDR2: SGHTA and FQGNSA. The DNA for the CDR3 is TGTGCCAGCAGCTTACTAGCGGGAGAGCCCCCCACCAAAAACATTCAGTACTTC. This gives the protein CASSLLAGEPPTKNIQYF.

The V and J genes are TRBV9 and TRBJ2-7; D gene unclear. The V end lost 4 bases, the J end lost 7 bases, and 15 bases lay between the germline ends. CDR1 SGDLS and CDR2 YYNGEE come from the germline V gene. CDR3 length: 13 amino acids. In DNA form, the CDR3 reads TGTGCCAGCAGCCCGATGAGTCTTGGGGAGCAGTACTTC. Its protein product is CASSPMSLGEQYF.

The gene calls are TRBV5-1 and TRBJ1-1; 11 bases are a match to TRBD1. The J segment lost 0 bases and the V segment lost 0 bases, leaving 4 bases of the junction unmatched. Germline-derived CDR1 and CDR2 are SGHRS and YFSETQ. This CDR3 has 17 residues. The CDR3 bases are TGCGCCAGCAGCTTGGGAGGGACAGGGGGGATGAACACTGAAGCTTTCTTT. Protein: CASSLGGTGGMNTEAFF.

The rearrangement uses TRBV7-9 and TRBJ1-3; the D is unclear. The V gene's germline CDR1 is SEHNR and CDR2 FQNEAQ (reference sequence). V gave up 1 base and J gave up 0 bases, with 10 bases separating them. There are 16 residues in the CDR3. The CDR3 region has the DNA TGTGCCAGCAGCTTAGTCGGAGGGAACTCTGGAAACACCATATATTTT. It is translated as CASSLVGGNSGNTIYF.

This chain joins TRBV6-2 or TRBV6-3 and TRBJ2-1, with 9 positions matching TRBD2. V was pared by 2 bases and J by 3 bases, with 5 bases of the junction left unmatched. Germline V gene lookup returns CDR1 MNHEY and CDR2 SVGEGT. The CDR3 has 16 residues. The CDR3 DNA reads TGTGCCAGCAGTTACATTAGCGGGGGCCTCTACAATGAGCAGTTCTTC. This translates into CASSYISGGLYNEQFF.

This chain uses TRBV12-3 or TRBV12-4 with TRBJ2-1; 8 bases align to TRBD2. The CDR3 contains 13 residues. V was pared by 1 base and J by 8 bases, with 1 base of the junction left unmatched. CDR3 amino acids: CASSLGGLDEQFF. The DNA for the CDR3 is TGTGCCAGCAGTTTAGGGGGACTAGATGAGCAGTTCTTC.

DNA for the CDR3: TGTGCCAGCAGCTTAGCCAACCCCGGACTAGCGGGAGTGTTCAGTGAGCAGTTCTTC. As protein: CASSLANPGLAGVFSEQFF. The chain links TRBV7-2 to TRBJ2-1; 13 bases map to TRBD2. Germline V gives CDR1 SGHTA, CDR2 FQGNSA. After removal of 0 bases from V and 9 bases from J, the junction contained 14 bases not matched to a gene. The CDR3 has 19 residues.

This clone was picked up one time. V is TRBV2 and J is TRBJ2-7; D ambiguous. V was clipped by 3 bases and J by 1 base, with 7 bases between them. The CDR3 spans 13 residues. Germline lookup yields CDR1 SNHLY and CDR2 FYNNEI. CDR3 nucleotides: TGTGCCAGCAGTGAGTATGGTTCCTACGAGCAGTACTTC. Protein sequence: CASSEYGSYEQYF.

The chain is built from TRBV30 and TRBJ2-3; D is unclear. This CDR3 contains 17 residues. Germline V lookup: CDR1 GTSNPN, CDR2 SVGIG (reference sequence). The germline V and J ends were trimmed by 0 bases and 4 bases, with 20 bases remaining between them. The CDR3 sequence: CAWSVQSRGSLPDTQYF. For the CDR3, the DNA is TGTGCCTGGAGTGTCCAATCTAGAGGTTCGCTCCCAGATACGCAGTATTTT. Full variable domain (missing parts from reference TRBV30 and TRBJ2-3): SQTIHQWPATLVQPVGSPLSLECTVEGTSNPNLYWYRQAAGRGLQLLFYSVGIGQISSEVPQNLSASRPQDRQFILSSKKLLLSDSGFYLCAWSVQSRGSLPDTQYFGPGTRLTVL.

The chain carries TRBV19 and TRBJ1-1; D is ambiguous. This CDR3 region has 12 residues. V lost 6 bases and J lost 2, with 7 bases in between. Germline lookup yields CDR1 LNHDA and CDR2 SQIVND (reference sequence). CDR3 region: CASSKRNTEAFF. The DNA for the CDR3 is TGTGCCAGTAGCAAAAGAAACACTGAAGCTTTCTTT. Variable domain in full (rest from reference TRBV19 and TRBJ1-1): DGGITQSPKYLFRKEGQNVTLSCEQNLNHDAMYWYRQDPGQGLRLIYYSQIVNDFQKGDIAEGYSVSREKKESFPLTVTSAQKNPTAFYLCASSKRNTEAFFGQGTRLTVV.

The gene calls are TRBV18 and TRBJ2-1; D remains unclear. Per germline, CDR1 KGHSH and CDR2 LQKENI. This CDR3 has 13 residues. With 2 bases removed from V and 6 bases from J, the gap between germline ends came to 8 bases. DNA for the CDR3: TGTGCCAGCTCACCATTATCGATCAATGAGCAGTTCTTC. Its translation is CASSPLSINEQFF. Based on the CDR3 plus reference TRBV18 and TRBJ2-1, the full variable domain is NAGVMQNPRHLVRRRGQEARLRCSPMKGHSHVYWYRQLPEEGLKFMVYLQKENIIDESGMPKERFSAEFPKEGPSILRIQQVVRGDSAAYFCASSPLSINEQFFGPGTRLTVL.

The CDR3 DNA is TGTGCCATCAGGGAGATGAGATCCTACAATGAGCAGTTCTTC. Protein product: CAIREMRSYNEQFF. The rearrangement links TRBV10-3 to TRBJ2-1; D uncertain. Germline CDR1 and CDR2: ENHRY and SYGVKD. V gave up 6 bases and J gave up 1 base, with 10 bases separating them. The CDR3 is 14 amino acids.

This chain connects TRBV4-2 to TRBJ2-7; D unclear. The V end was cut by 3 bases, the J end by 2 bases, with 14 bases between. CDR1 and CDR2 (germline): LGHNA, YNFKEQ. The length of the CDR3 is 15 residues. The CDR3 protein is CASSQARAGAYEQYF. For the CDR3, the DNA is TGTGCCAGCAGCCAGGCCCGGGCAGGAGCCTACGAGCAGTACTTC.

The gene calls are TRBV4-1 and TRBJ2-7; no reliable D call. Germline CDR1 reads MGHRA; CDR2 reads YSYEKL. V was shortened by 4 bases and J by 2 bases, with 9 bases between the two germline ends. The CDR3 runs to 13 residues. The chain's CDR3 is CASSLDETYEQYF. In DNA, the CDR3 is TGCGCCAGCAGCCTGGACGAAACCTACGAGCAGTACTTC.

CDR3 DNA: TGTGCCAGCAGCCCGGGGCTAGCGGGAGTACAGCAGTACTTC. It specifies CASSPGLAGVQQYF. V is TRBV7-2 and J is TRBJ2-7; TRBD2 agrees at 10 bases. Germline values: CDR1 SGHTA, CDR2 FQGNSA. The CDR3 covers 14 residues. V lost 5 bases to trimming and J lost 8 bases; unmatched junction nucleotides: 9.

This clone appeared once. This chain uses TRBV4-2 with TRBJ1-2, with D perhaps TRBD1 (5 bases). The CDR3 has 15 amino acids. V lost 2 bases to trimming and J lost 4 bases, with 14 bases between them. Germline CDR1 is LGHNA and CDR2 is YNFKEQ. The CDR3 reads CASSQPGGDPYGYTF. CDR3 DNA sequence: TGTGCCAGCAGCCAACCCGGGGGGGACCCCTATGGCTACACCTTC.

This sequence joins TRBV28 and TRBJ1-2, with D possibly matching TRBD1 (6 bases). Looked up from germline, CDR1 is MDHEN and CDR2 is SYDVKM. The CDR3 extends over 15 amino acids. V dropped 7 bases and J dropped 3 bases, with 18 bases sitting between them. In nucleotides, the CDR3 is TGTGCCAGCACCTCGGGCAGGGGCCGGGACTATGGCTACACCTTC. Its protein is CASTSGRGRDYGYTF.

This chain uses TRBV7-2 with TRBJ1-2, with no clear D. V was cut by 1 base and J by 6 bases, with 9 bases left in between. Germline lookup yields CDR1 SGHTA and CDR2 FQGNSA. This CDR3 spans 13 amino acids. The chain's CDR3 is CASSLERRDGYTF. CDR3 nucleotide sequence: TGTGCCAGCAGCTTAGAGAGGAGAGATGGCTACACCTTC. The full variable domain, rest sourced from reference TRBV7-2 and TRBJ1-2, is GAGVSQSPSNKVTEKGKDVELRCDPISGHTALYWYRQSLGQGLEFLIYFQGNSAPDKSGLPSDRFSAERTGGSVSTLTIQRTQQEDSAVYLCASSLERRDGYTFGSGTRLTVV.